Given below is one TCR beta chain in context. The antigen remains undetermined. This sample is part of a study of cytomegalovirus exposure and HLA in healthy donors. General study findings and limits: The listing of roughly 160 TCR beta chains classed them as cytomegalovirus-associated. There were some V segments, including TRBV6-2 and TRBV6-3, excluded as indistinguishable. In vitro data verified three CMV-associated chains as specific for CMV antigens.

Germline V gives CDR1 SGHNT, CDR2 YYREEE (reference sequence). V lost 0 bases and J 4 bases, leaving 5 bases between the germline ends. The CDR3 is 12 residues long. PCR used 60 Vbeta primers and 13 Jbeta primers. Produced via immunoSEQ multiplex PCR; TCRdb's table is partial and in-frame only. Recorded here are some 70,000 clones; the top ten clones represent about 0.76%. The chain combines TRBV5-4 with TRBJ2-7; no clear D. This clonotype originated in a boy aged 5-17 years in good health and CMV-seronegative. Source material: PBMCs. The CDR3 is CASSLGTYEQYF. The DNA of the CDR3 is TGTGCCAGCAGCTTGGGAACATACGAGCAGTACTTC.